The clone carrying this T cell receptor beta chain was observed a handful of times. Its antigen remains unknown. The CDR3 extends over 13 amino acids. The V and J ends lost 3 bases and 3 bases respectively, with 12 bases between them. Germline V CDR1 and CDR2: SQVTM, ANQGSEA. This sample is part of a study of post-analysis software for immune sequencing data. Unique molecular identifiers were built into the TCR beta cDNA libraries. Using its own MiXCR run on the PCR reads, TCRdb lists one record per CDR3 protein. The sample yields around 440,000 distinct CDR3 sequences, around 40% seen once. Regarding the study as a whole: Controls had lower frequencies than patients of 4 or 5 TRBV segments, which included TRBV5-6, TRBV5-1 and TRBV20-1.

The gene calls are TRBV29-1 and TRBJ2-7; possibly TRBD2 for D (5 bases). This TCR was sampled from a girl aged 10 to 17 with multiple sclerosis. Sequencing used blood. The CDR3 spells CSVDGPGNYEQYF. The DNA of the CDR3 is TGCAGCGTTGACGGTCCGGGGAACTACGAGCAGTACTTC.